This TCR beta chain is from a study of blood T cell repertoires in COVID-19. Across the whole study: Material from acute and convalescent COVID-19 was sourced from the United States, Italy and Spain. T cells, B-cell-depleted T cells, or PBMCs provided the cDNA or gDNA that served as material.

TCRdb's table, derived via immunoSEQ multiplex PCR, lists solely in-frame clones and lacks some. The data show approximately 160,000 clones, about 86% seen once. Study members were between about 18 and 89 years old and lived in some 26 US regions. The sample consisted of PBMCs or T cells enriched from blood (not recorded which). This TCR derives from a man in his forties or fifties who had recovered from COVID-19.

The CDR3 reads CASSQLAGGPGEQYF. The CDR3 bases are TGTGCCAGCAGCCAACTAGCGGGGGGGCCGGGCGAGCAGTACTTC. The genes are TRBV4-2 and TRBJ2-7, with 12 nucleotides matching TRBD2. The CDR3 totals 15 residues. The germline V gene has CDR1 LGHNA and CDR2 YNFKEQ. J gave up 6 bases and V 2 bases, and 5 bases lay outside the gene matches.